Listed below are T cell receptor beta chains from one sample, sequenced in a study of T cells in localized non-small cell lung cancer. This table comes from immunoSEQ multiplex PCR, and its TCRdb copy is limited to in-frame clones, with some not included. Here the sample spans tens of thousands of clones, approximately 90% being singletons. The sequences come from peripheral blood, collected before any cancer treatment. These receptors came from a woman aged 35-75 years with stage I lung adenocarcinoma. Both conserved end residues are part of each CDR3. D genes are given only for firm matches. Expanded clones are given a class, and other clones once, few, many or no size at all.

>TRBJ2-2|few|14|TRBV6-1|.
TGTGCCAGCAGCGACCTAGGGAGCACCGGGGAGCTGTTTTTT
CASSDLGSTGELFF
>TRBJ1-1|.|14|TRBV9|.
TGTGCCAGCAGTGCCCGTGCCTCGAACACTGAAGCTTTCTTT
CASSARASNTEAFF
>TRBJ1-2|.|15|TRBV5-1|TRBD1
TGCGCCAGCAGCTTGGCTGGGACAGCCAACTATGGCTACACCTTC
CASSLAGTANYGYTF
>TRBJ1-5|.|15|TRBV5-1|.
TGCGCCAGCAGCTTGGGGCCAGGAAACAATCAGCCCCAGCATTTT
CASSLGPGNNQPQHF
>TRBJ1-3|.|13|TRBV6-6|.
TGTGCCAGCAACCCGACGGGGGCCGACACCATATATTTT
CASNPTGADTIYF
>TRBJ1-6|.|14|TRBV7-2|.
TGTGCCAGCAGCCCTCAGGGGAGTTTTTCACCCCTCCACTTT
CASSPQGSFSPLHF
>TRBJ2-1|.|14|TRBV7-3|.
TGTGCCAGCAGCTTATCGGAGGGTTACAATGAGCAGTTCTTC
CASSLSEGYNEQFF
>TRBJ1-1|.|14|TRBV7-2|TRBD1
TGTGCCAGCAGCCGACAGGGCAGCGGCACTGAAGCTTTCTTT
CASSRQGSGTEAFF
>TRBJ2-3|.|15|TRBV2|TRBD1
TGTGCCAGCAGCAAATCGGACCCGGGACAGGGTTTAAAGTATTTT
CASSKSDPGQGLKYF
>TRBJ2-1|.|13|TRBV25-1|.
TGTGCCAGCAGTGTCCCGGTTTCAGGGGAGCAGTTCTTC
CASSVPVSGEQFF
>TRBJ1-5|few|14|TRBV11-2|.
TGTGCCAGCTCCTGGGACGGAAGCAATCAGCCCCAGCATTTT
CASSWDGSNQPQHF
>TRBJ2-2|.|15|TRBV4-1|.
TGCGCCAGCAGCCAATGGGAGACGAACACCGGGGAGCTGTTTTTT
CASSQWETNTGELFF
>TRBJ1-1|.|14|TRBV7-2|TRBD1
TGTGCCAGCAGCCGACAGGGGAGGGACACTGAAGCTTTCTTT
CASSRQGRDTEAFF
>TRBJ1-2|.|15|TRBV5-5|.
TGTGCCAGCAGTTCGGATACATTGGGGTTGAGGGGCTACACCTTC
CASSSDTLGLRGYTF
>TRBJ1-2|.|14|TRBV28|.
TGTGCCAGCAGGCCGCAGCCGGGTAACTATGGCTACACCTTC
CASRPQPGNYGYTF
>TRBJ2-3|.|13|TRBV2|.
TGTGCCAGCAACGGGGTGGGCACAGATACGCAGTATTTT
CASNGVGTDTQYF
>TRBJ1-2|.|12|TRBV18|TRBD1
TGTGCCAGCTCACCCGACAGGGTGGTGCTCACCTTC
CASSPDRVVLTF